This TCR beta chain was sequenced for a study of early T cells in non-severe SARS-CoV-2 infection. Study in general: Bulk RNA from unsorted whole blood was sequenced; chains were unpaired. The study's findings and limits: Reliance on VDJdb matching favored anti-spike CD8 responses; private and CD4 specificities were missed.

Germline-derived CDR1 and CDR2 are GTSNPN and SVGIG (reference sequence). The CDR3 is 15 amino acids. This clonotype was seen only a few times. Its antigen is unidentified. cDNA molecules, individually, were tagged with unique molecular identifiers. In TCRdb, the 5' RACE reads were re-called with MiXCR into one record per CDR3 protein. Seen here are tens of thousands of distinct CDR3 sequences, around 8.4% observed once, and the top ten hold under 5%. Sequencing input: whole blood. This sequence originates from an adult who was a healthcare worker with PCR-confirmed SARS-CoV-2 infection or an uninfected control (not recorded which). The chain has TRBV30 and TRBJ2-2; 11 nucleotides line up with TRBD1. The CDR3 bases are TGTGCTTATACCGAAGGACAGGGGGCTGCCGGGGAGCTGTTTTTT. Its translation is CAYTEGQGAAGELFF.